The 4 T cell receptor beta chains in this list originate from one sample, sequenced in a study of T cell clones after liver transplantation. TCRdb's copy holds only in-frame clones and misses some; the assay was immunoSEQ multiplex PCR. The table includes about 76,000 clones, roughly 85% detected once. Material: CD4+ T cells from blood, obtained at the 22-month timepoint. These receptors all stem from a human patient who received a liver transplant. Among the T cells, some may be from the graft donor.

This chain connects TRBV2 to TRBJ2-2, with D unclear. Germline lookup yields CDR1 SNHLY and CDR2 FYNNEI. Trimming took 4 bases from V and 6 from J, leaving 9 bases between them. The CDR3 totals 13 residues. CDR3 protein: CASSAGSAGELFF. The CDR3 DNA sequence: TGTGCCAGCAGTGCAGGATCGGCCGGGGAGCTGTTTTTT.

This clone occurred a few times. V usage is TRBV2 and J usage is TRBJ2-3, with D perhaps TRBD2 (6 bases). The CDR3 covers 18 residues. The V gene lost 6 bases and the J gene lost 5 bases, with 27 bases spanning the gap. The germline CDR1 and CDR2 sequences are SNHLY and FYNNEI. Here the CDR3 reads CASSPRGGEYQRRDTQYF. The DNA of the CDR3 is TGTGCCAGCAGCCCCCGCGGCGGGGAGTATCAACGCCGAGATACGCAGTATTTT.

This clone was found a few times. This rearrangement joins TRBV7-8 to TRBJ2-2, with 7 nucleotides matching TRBD2. This CDR3 has 16 amino acids. In germline, CDR1 is SGHVS, CDR2 FQNEAQ. Unmatched junction bases numbered 13, after V lost 7 bases and J lost 5 bases. Here the CDR3 reads CASTPPGGGGTGELFF. The DNA for the CDR3 is TGTGCCAGCACCCCCCCCGGCGGGGGAGGAACCGGGGAGCTGTTTTTT.

J is TRBJ2-1 and V is TRBV28; D gene unclear. The CDR3 is 11 residues long. Germline V CDR1 and CDR2: MDHEN, SYDVKM. Between the trimmed V and J ends, which lost 5 bases and 12 bases, there was a span of 11 bases. The CDR3 nucleotides are TGTGCCAGCAGTGGTGGTCTTAGGCAGTTCTTC. As protein: CASSGGLRQFF.